What follows are 20 T cell receptor beta chains derived from one specimen sequenced in a study of OX40 agonist ivuxolimab in advanced cancers. The protocol was immunoSEQ multiplex PCR, while the TCRdb copy is restricted to in-frame clones and leaves out a portion. The sample yields fewer than 100,000 clones, more than 80% seen once. The specimen was CD4+ or CD8+ T cells sorted from blood, collected in a trial of the OX40 agonist ivuxolimab. These receptors were taken from an adult with an advanced solid tumor such as melanoma, head and neck, liver or kidney cancer.

The rearrangement joins TRBV28 to TRBJ2-7, with no clear D. The germline V and J ends were trimmed by 2 bases and 3 bases, with 8 bases remaining between them. Germline CDR1 is MDHEN and CDR2 is SYDVKM. The length of the CDR3 is 13 residues. CDR3 in amino acids: CASSLGLVYEQYF. DNA of the CDR3: TGTGCCAGCAGTTTAGGGCTAGTCTACGAGCAGTACTTC.

The chain is built from TRBV10-2 and TRBJ2-1; the D is unclear. There are 20 residues in the CDR3. Looked up from germline, CDR1 is WSHSY and CDR2 is SAAADI. V shed 0 bases and J shed 7 bases, with 28 bases lying between them. The CDR3: CASSESKWMIKADTTNEQFF. The CDR3 nucleotides read TGCGCCAGCAGTGAGTCGAAATGGATGATTAAGGCCGATACTACAAATGAGCAGTTCTTC.

This chain links TRBV29-1 with TRBJ2-3, with D perhaps matching TRBD2 (6 bases). Trimming cost V 8 bases and J 0 bases, with 9 bases left between them. The CDR3 is 12 residues long. Germline V gene sequence: CDR1 SQVTM, CDR2 ANQGSEA. The CDR3 DNA follows: TGCAGCTACGGGACTAGCACAGATACGCAGTATTTT. Its translation: CSYGTSTDTQYF.

The chain joins TRBV28 to TRBJ2-5, with 8 bases that match TRBD2. The germline gives CDR1 MDHEN, CDR2 SYDVKM. Trimming removed 4 bases from V and 6 bases from J; junction bases left unmatched: 7. The CDR3 consists of 14 residues. CDR3 in DNA: TGTGCCAGCAGTTGGCGGGGGGAATCGAAGACCCAGTACTTC. Its translation is CASSWRGESKTQYF.

This chain uses TRBV6-1 with TRBJ2-3; no firm D call. Trimming stripped 6 bases from V and 4 bases from J, with 14 bases between. The CDR3 totals 14 residues. Germline V CDR1 and CDR2: MNHNS, SASEGT. The CDR3 loop is CASRATHLADTQYF. As DNA, the CDR3 is TGTGCCAGCAGAGCGACCCATTTGGCAGATACGCAGTATTTT.

V and J are TRBV7-2 and TRBJ1-5; TRBD1 is a possible D gene (5 bases). The CDR3 sequence is 15 residues long. Germline-derived CDR1 and CDR2 are SGHTA and FQGNSA. Trimming left V 2 bases short and J 3 bases short, with 11 bases between. The CDR3 sequence: CASSLWTRSNQPQHF. The CDR3 nucleotides read TGTGCCAGCAGCTTATGGACACGCTCCAATCAGCCCCAGCATTTT.

The V call is TRBV6-1, the J call TRBJ2-1; 8 nucleotides agree with TRBD1. Germline lookup yields CDR1 MNHNS and CDR2 SASEGT. The CDR3 is made up of 15 amino acids. The V gene end was trimmed by 6 bases and the J gene end by 1 base; junction bases not matched to a gene: 5. The CDR3 DNA sequence: TGTGCCAGCAGCAAGACAGGGGAGTCCTACAATGAGCAGTTCTTC. Its protein is CASSKTGESYNEQFF.

The V gene is TRBV6-5, the J gene TRBJ2-1, with 14 positions matching TRBD2. Losses at the gene ends were 3 bases for V and 9 bases for J; bases not matched to a gene: 4. The CDR3 is 15 residues long. Germline V CDR1 and CDR2: MNHEY, SVGAGI. CDR3 loop: CASSYPGLAGGEQFF. The CDR3 DNA sequence: TGTGCCAGCAGTTATCCCGGACTAGCGGGGGGTGAGCAGTTCTTC.

About this clone: Other DNA sequences of this sample code for an identical CDR3. The chain couples TRBV5-1 to TRBJ2-3; D is undetermined. The CDR3 is 12 amino acids. With 0 bases removed from V and 7 bases from J, the gap between germline ends came to 6 bases. The germline V gene has CDR1 SGHRS and CDR2 YFSETQ. CDR3 in DNA: TGCGCCAGCAGCTTGGGTCTGAATACGCAGTATTTT. Translation gives CASSLGLNTQYF.

The chain links TRBV15 to TRBJ1-1; 8 bases align to TRBD1. V shed 4 bases and J 6 bases; nucleotides not matched to a gene: 4. The CDR3 loop spans 13 amino acids. Looked up from germline, CDR1 is LNHNV and CDR2 is YYDKDF (reference sequence). The CDR3 reads CATSTRGLAEAFF. CDR3 coding DNA: TGTGCCACCAGCACCAGGGGGCTCGCTGAAGCTTTCTTT.

This chain links TRBV19 with TRBJ2-1; D not resolved. The CDR3 consists of 14 residues. The germline V and J ends were trimmed by 7 bases and 3 bases, with 13 bases remaining between them. CDR1 and CDR2 from the germline V gene are LNHDA and SQIVND (reference sequence). The CDR3 DNA follows: TGTGCCAGTACCGCGACGGGTTTCTACAATGAGCAGTTCTTC. Translation: CASTATGFYNEQFF.

V usage is TRBV11-3 and J usage is TRBJ2-2, with 7 bases lining up with TRBD2. Germline V gene data show CDR1 as SGHNT and CDR2 as YENEEA. Trimming at V came to 5 bases and at J to 2 bases, leaving 11 bases not matched to a gene. CDR3 size: 17 residues. CDR3 loop: CASSLNAGVINTGELFF. The DNA of the CDR3 is TGTGCCAGCAGCCTTAACGCGGGGGTTATTAACACCGGGGAGCTGTTTTTT.

The sample holds a few counts of this clone. This chain joins TRBV11-1 and TRBJ2-7, with D hard to call. Germline CDR1 and CDR2: SGHAT and FQDESV (reference sequence). With 5 bases removed from V and 0 bases from J, the gap between germline ends came to 11 bases. The CDR3 is made up of 14 amino acids. The CDR3 here is CASSASAASYEQYF. DNA of the CDR3: TGTGCCAGCAGCGCCTCGGCGGCCTCCTACGAGCAGTACTTC. Full variable domain (missing parts from reference TRBV11-1 and TRBJ2-7): EAEVAQSPRYKITEKSQAVAFWCDPISGHATLYWYRQILGQGPELLVQFQDESVVDDSQLPKDRFSAERLKGVDSTLKIQPAELGDSAMYLCASSASAASYEQYFGPGTRLTVT.

V is TRBV7-9 and J is TRBJ1-4; 9 nucleotides match TRBD1. The trim removed 5 bases at V and 5 bases at J, leaving 9 bases unmatched. The CDR3 spans 16 residues. The germline V gene encodes CDR1 SEHNR and CDR2 FQNEAQ (reference sequence). The CDR3 protein is CASSPHPGQGNEKLFF. Here the CDR3 DNA reads TGTGCCAGCAGCCCTCACCCGGGACAGGGCAATGAAAAACTGTTTTTT.

The chain uses TRBV7-8 and TRBJ1-2; no clear D gene. V lost 1 base, J lost 0 bases, and 12 bases lay in between. The germline CDR1 and CDR2 sequences are SGHVS and FQNEAQ. This CDR3 comprises 16 residues. The CDR3, as DNA: TGTGCCAGCAGCTTAGGACGGCGATATTCTAACTATGGCTACACCTTC. Translating it yields CASSLGRRYSNYGYTF.

This chain uses TRBV2 with TRBJ1-5, with D tentatively TRBD1 (5 bases). V lost 1 base and J lost 7, with 8 bases in between. Per germline, CDR1 SNHLY and CDR2 FYNNEI. The CDR3 spans 13 residues. The CDR3 DNA reads as TGTGCCAGCAGTGAAGGGGGCGGACAGCCCCAGCATTTT. Translation: CASSEGGGQPQHF.

The V and J genes are TRBV28 and TRBJ1-1; possibly TRBD1 for D (6 bases). Germline CDR1 reads MDHEN; CDR2 reads SYDVKM. CDR3 size: 14 residues. Trimming stripped 3 bases from V and 12 bases from J, with 20 bases between. The CDR3 sequence is CASSLKRPGQYPFF. CDR3 bases: TGTGCCAGCAGTTTGAAGAGGCCAGGACAGTATCCTTTCTTT.

The chain recombines TRBV9 with TRBJ2-5; 13 nucleotides agree with TRBD2. The J segment lost 2 bases and the V segment lost 3 bases, leaving 1 base of the junction unmatched. Looked up from germline, CDR1 is SGDLS and CDR2 is YYNGEE. The CDR3 is made up of 15 amino acids. In nucleotides, the CDR3 is TGTGCCAGCAGCGCGGGACTAGCGGGGCAAGAGACCCAGTACTTC. Translating it yields CASSAGLAGQETQYF.

The gene calls are TRBV5-1 and TRBJ1-5, with 7 bases identical to TRBD1. Germline V lookup: CDR1 SGHRS, CDR2 YFSETQ. The CDR3 totals 14 residues. J was trimmed by 4 bases and V by 4 bases; bases with no gene match: 5. CDR3 loop: CASSLGTANQPQHF. The CDR3 DNA sequence: TGCGCCAGCAGCCTTGGGACAGCAAATCAGCCCCAGCATTTT.

The CDR3 is CASRQSGGQHNEQFF. The CDR3 DNA sequence: TGCGCCAGCAGACAGAGCGGGGGCCAGCACAATGAGCAGTTCTTC. V and J are TRBV5-1 and TRBJ2-1, with TRBD2 matching over 8 bases. CDR3 size: 15 residues. Germline loops: CDR1 SGHRS, CDR2 YFSETQ. V lost 5 bases, J lost 5 bases, and 9 bases stayed unmatched.